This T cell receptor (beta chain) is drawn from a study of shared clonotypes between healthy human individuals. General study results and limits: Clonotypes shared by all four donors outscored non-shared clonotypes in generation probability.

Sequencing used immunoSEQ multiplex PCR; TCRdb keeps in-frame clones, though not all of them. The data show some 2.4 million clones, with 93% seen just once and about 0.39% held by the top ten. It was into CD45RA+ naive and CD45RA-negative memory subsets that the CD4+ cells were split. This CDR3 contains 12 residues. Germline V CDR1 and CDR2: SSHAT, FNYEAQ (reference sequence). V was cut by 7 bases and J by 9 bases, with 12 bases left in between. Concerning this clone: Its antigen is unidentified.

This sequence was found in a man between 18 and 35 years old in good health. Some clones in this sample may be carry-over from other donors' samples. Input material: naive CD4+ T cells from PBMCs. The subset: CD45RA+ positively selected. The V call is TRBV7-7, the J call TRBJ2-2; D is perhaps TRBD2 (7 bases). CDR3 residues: CASTVGGRELFF. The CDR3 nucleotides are TGTGCCAGCACCGTCGGGGGGCGGGAGCTGTTTTTT.